Shown below are 5 T cell receptor beta chains from a single sample sequenced in a study of CD8 T cells in Susac syndrome. Random hexamers primed reverse transcription of about 0.45 to 1 ug RNA. One entry per CDR3 protein, called by TCRdb with MiXCR from the immunoSEQ multiplex PCR reads. Here the sample spans 200,000 to 250,000 distinct CDR3 sequences, 95% being singletons. Sequenced sample: CD4+ T cells from PBMCs. All receptors come from a human donor with multiple sclerosis.

V usage is TRBV5-1 and J usage is TRBJ1-1, with a tentative D call TRBD1 (5 bases). This CDR3 region has 16 residues. Germline-derived CDR1 and CDR2 are SGHRS and YFSETQ. Between the trimmed V and J ends, which lost 2 bases and 2 bases, there was a span of 16 bases. CDR3 coding DNA: TGCGCCAGCAGCTTACTCTTTGGGACGGCAAACACTGAAGCTTTCTTT. Protein product: CASSLLFGTANTEAFF.

The chain uses TRBV20-1 and TRBJ2-3; 7 nucleotides match TRBD2. V was pared by 4 bases and J by 4 bases, with 8 bases of the junction left unmatched. Germline assignment: CDR1 DFQATT and CDR2 SNEGSKA (reference sequence). This CDR3 region has 14 residues. CDR3 sequence reads: CSAITSARADTQYF. The CDR3 bases are TGCAGTGCTATTACTAGCGCCCGAGCAGATACGCAGTATTTT.

This chain joins TRBV5-1 and TRBJ1-4; D is unclear. V was shortened by 1 base and J by 8 bases, with 6 bases between the two germline ends. CDR3 size: 12 residues. Per germline, CDR1 SGHRS and CDR2 YFSETQ. The CDR3 loop is CASSLNEEKLFF. CDR3 nucleotides: TGCGCCAGCAGCTTGAACGAGGAAAAACTGTTTTTT.

The rearrangement joins TRBV20-1 to TRBJ2-5, with D perhaps matching TRBD2 (6 bases). V gave up 3 bases and J gave up 7 bases, with 18 bases separating them. CDR1 and CDR2 (germline): DFQATT, SNEGSKA (reference sequence). The CDR3 is 14 amino acids. In DNA, the CDR3 is TGCAGTGCTAGCAGTTTCGGGAGTCCGCGGACCCAGTACTTC. Translation: CSASSFGSPRTQYF.

This clonotype was seen once. The gene calls are TRBV12-3 or TRBV12-4 and TRBJ2-3; the D gene is possibly TRBD1 (6 bases). Trimming cost V 5 bases and J 4 bases, with 13 bases left between them. This CDR3 is built from 14 residues. The CDR3 coding sequence is TGTGCCAGCAGTCCAGACAGGTTCCCAGATACGCAGTATTTT. It translates to CASSPDRFPDTQYF.